Ten or more counts support the clone carrying this TCR beta chain. Its antigen is not identified. The CDR3 spans 16 residues. Germline V gives CDR1 DFQATT, CDR2 SNEGSKA (reference sequence). V lost 2 bases and J 0 bases, leaving 11 bases between the germline ends. This specimen comes from a study of neurological immune-mediated disorders. Findings and limits, study-wide: With the multiple sclerosis repertoire cluster, neither clinical nor MRI features showed any association.

Template-switch 5'RACE cDNA synthesis added a 10-nucleotide unique molecular identifier. TCRdb reprocessed the 5' RACE reads with MiXCR, giving one entry per CDR3 protein. The sample includes about 120,000 distinct CDR3 sequences, roughly 3.4% of them seen just once. Sequenced sample: PBMCs. This chain joins TRBV20-1 and TRBJ2-6; possibly TRBD1 for D (6 bases). The TCR comes from a woman under 40 with multiple sclerosis. The CDR3 protein is CSARTDRPSGANVLTF. CDR3 nucleotides: TGCAGTGCTAGAACCGACAGGCCCTCTGGGGCCAACGTCCTGACTTTC.